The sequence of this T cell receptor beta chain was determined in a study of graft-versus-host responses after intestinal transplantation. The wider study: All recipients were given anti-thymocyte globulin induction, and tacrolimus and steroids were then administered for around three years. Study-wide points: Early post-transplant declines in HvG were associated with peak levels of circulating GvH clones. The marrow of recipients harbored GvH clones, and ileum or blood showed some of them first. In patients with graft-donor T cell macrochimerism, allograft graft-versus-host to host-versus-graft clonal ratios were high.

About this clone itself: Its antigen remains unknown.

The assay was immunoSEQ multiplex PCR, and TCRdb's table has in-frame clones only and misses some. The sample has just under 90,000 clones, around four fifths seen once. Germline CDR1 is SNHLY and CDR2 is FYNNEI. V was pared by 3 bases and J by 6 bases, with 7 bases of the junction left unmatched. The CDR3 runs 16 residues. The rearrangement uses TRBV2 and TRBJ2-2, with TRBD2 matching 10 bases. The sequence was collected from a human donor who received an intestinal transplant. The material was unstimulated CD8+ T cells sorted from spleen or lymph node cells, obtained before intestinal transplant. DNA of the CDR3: TGTGCCAGCAGTGAGTGGCTAGCGGGAGAAGCCGGGGAGCTGTTTTTT. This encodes CASSEWLAGEAGELFF. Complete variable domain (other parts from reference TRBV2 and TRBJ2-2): EPEVTQTPSHQVTQMGQEVILRCVPISNHLYFYWYRQILGQKVEFLVSFYNNEISEKSEIFDDQFSVERPDGSNFTLKIRSTKLEDSAMYFCASSEWLAGEAGELFFGEGSRLTVL.